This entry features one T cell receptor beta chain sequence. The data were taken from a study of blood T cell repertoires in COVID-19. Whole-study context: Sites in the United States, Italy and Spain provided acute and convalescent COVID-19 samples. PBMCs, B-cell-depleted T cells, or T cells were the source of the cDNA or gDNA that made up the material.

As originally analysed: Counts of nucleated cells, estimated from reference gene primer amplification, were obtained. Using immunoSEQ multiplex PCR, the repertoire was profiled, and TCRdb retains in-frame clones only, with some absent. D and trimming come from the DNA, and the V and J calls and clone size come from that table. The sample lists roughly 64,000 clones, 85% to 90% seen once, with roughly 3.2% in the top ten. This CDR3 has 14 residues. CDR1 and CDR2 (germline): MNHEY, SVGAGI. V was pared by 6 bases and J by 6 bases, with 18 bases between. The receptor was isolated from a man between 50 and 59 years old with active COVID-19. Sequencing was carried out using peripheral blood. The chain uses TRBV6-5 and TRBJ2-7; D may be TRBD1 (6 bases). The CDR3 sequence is CASRGAGEKFEQYF. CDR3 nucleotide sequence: TGTGCCAGCAGGGGCGCAGGGGAGAAATTCGAGCAGTACTTC.